Below, one T cell receptor (beta chain) is given with its context. This sample stems from a study of blood T cell repertoires in COVID-19. Two consecutive negative NP/OP PCR tests, clearance, or resolved symptoms defined Cohort 3 recovery. Method: immunoSEQ multiplex PCR; TCRdb's copy keeps in-frame clones and lacks some. The table includes 390,000 or so clones, 75% to 90% detected once. The sequence was collected from a man between 18 and 35 years old who had recovered from COVID-19. The source material was PBMCs or T cells enriched from blood (not recorded which).

As DNA, the CDR3 is TGTGCCAGCAGTTCCTCGGGACTTGCGGAACTAGCGGGAGATACGCAGTATTTT. This gives the protein CASSSSGLAELAGDTQYF. The chain carries TRBV28 and TRBJ2-3, with TRBD2 identical over 9 bases. This CDR3 is 18 amino acids long. CDR1 and CDR2 (germline): MDHEN, SYDVKM. The J segment lost 5 bases and the V segment lost 4 bases, leaving 16 bases of the junction unmatched. The entire variable domain, with the rest obtained from reference TRBV28 and TRBJ2-3, is as follows: DVKVTQSSRYLVKRTGEKVFLECVQDMDHENMFWYRQDPGLGLRLIYFSYDVKMKEKGDIPEGYSVSREKKERFSLILESASTNQTSMYLCASSSSGLAELAGDTQYFGPGTRLTVL.